This TCR beta chain appears in the sequencing data of a study of Graves' ophthalmopathy and Graves' hyperthyroidism. Study overall: Hyperthyroidism was considered stable when no ophthalmopathy appeared within 18 months of follow-up.

The germline V gene has CDR1 WSHSY and CDR2 SAAADI. The CDR3 spans 23 residues, counting both ends. Study-wide results and caveats: At 60% to 71% sensitivity and 72.22% specificity, the model predicted progression of the ophthalmopathy. Blood repertoires reportedly contained most expanded thyroid clonotypes above 0.001 frequency.

Note on this clonotype: Its target is unknown. It is unclear where the CDR3 begins or ends on the DNA, so no DNA is shown, and the CDR3 is as TCRdb lists it.

Amplification targeted the TCR beta CDR3 regions, with RNA transcripts as the source material. The library came from an HTBI-primed first-round RT-PCR and a second-round multiplex PCR. TCRdb reprocessed the multiplex PCR reads via MiXCR and lists one record per CDR3 protein. The sample has around 1,000,000 distinct CDR3 sequences, roughly two fifths seen once; the top ten hold approximately 10%. Sequencing was done on a sample of peripheral blood or thyroid tissue (not recorded which). The source of this sequence is an adult man with Graves' hyperthyroidism. The chain uses TRBV10-2 and TRBJ1-1; the D segment call TRBD1 is taken from the table without a DNA check. CDR3 sequence reads: CASSEDSSIYLCSVRNTRTEAFF.